These 2 T cell receptor beta chains originate from one sample sequenced in a study of vaccination and CD4 T cells after COVID-19. These receptors' targets are unknown. Sequencing of the DNA from cultured CD4+ T cells was carried out with the Oncomine TCR Beta short-read assay. Someone extracted genomic DNA from cultured CD4+ T cells. TCRdb independently ran MiXCR on the PCR reads; one entry per CDR3 protein. This sample has around 10,000 distinct CDR3 sequences, with around 30% found just once. Specified treatment: roughly 11-day PBMC culture with coronavirus spike peptide pools or control peptides (ViraFEST assay). CD4+ T-cell collection from the unexposed donor predated the COVID-19 pandemic (2011-2018). Input material: CD4+ T cells from blood, cultured in vitro. The receptors originated from a human donor in good health.

V is TRBV7-2 and J is TRBJ1-2; tentative D call: TRBD1 (5 bases). V was pared by 0 bases and J by 5 bases, with 10 bases between. CDR3 length: 14 amino acids. Germline CDR1 reads SGHTA; CDR2 reads FQGNSA. The CDR3 loop reads CASSLAAGRYGYTF. The DNA for the CDR3 is TGTGCCAGCAGCTTAGCAGCAGGGAGGTATGGCTACACCTTC.

This clonotype has more than one count but fewer than ten. This rearrangement joins TRBV19 to TRBJ1-6, with no clear D. Germline CDR1 is LNHDA and CDR2 is SQIVND (reference sequence). V was shortened by 5 bases and J by 1 base, with 9 bases between the two germline ends. The CDR3 has 15 amino acids. CDR3 residues: CASSPGGSYNSPLHF. The CDR3 DNA sequence: TGTGCCAGTAGTCCTGGAGGGTCCTATAATTCACCCCTCCACTTT. The full variable domain, in which reference TRBV19 and TRBJ1-6 provide the parts outside the CDR3, is DGGITQSPKYLFRKEGQNVTLSCEQNLNHDAMYWYRQDPGQGLRLIYYSQIVNDFQKGDIAEGYSVSREKKESFPLTVTSAQKNPTAFYLCASSPGGSYNSPLHFGNGTRLTVT.